This paragraph covers one T cell receptor beta chain sequence. Its cognate antigen is unknown. The sample is drawn from a study of T-cell memory formation after mild COVID-19. The TCR alpha and TCR beta cDNA libraries, bearing sample barcodes and UMIs, were generated by 5'RACE using constant-segment primers. Via MiXCR, TCRdb re-called the 5' RACE reads, giving one row per CDR3 protein. The sample includes about 440,000 distinct CDR3 sequences, 15% to 25% seen only once; the top ten take 8.4%. Study findings and constraints: Cross-reactive memory appears to have joined, as suggested by some responding clones showing up in pre-infection memory. The study found contracting CD4+ clones mainly in CM and EM and contracting CD8+ clones in EMRA.

Sample: PBMCs or a T cell subset sorted from them (not recorded which). This sequence was found in an adult woman who had mild COVID-19 (a few samples of this study predate the infection). Cell type and time point are not known.

The DNA of the CDR3 is TGCGCCAGCAGACCCGGACTAGCGGAGTTCACAGATACGCAGTATTTT. It codes for CASRPGLAEFTDTQYF. The chain uses TRBV5-1 and TRBJ2-3, with 10 nucleotides matching TRBD2. Germline lookup yields CDR1 SGHRS and CDR2 YFSETQ. The CDR3 totals 16 residues. Trimming removed 5 bases from V and 2 bases from J; junction bases left unmatched: 8.